The 27 T cell receptor beta chains below all came from one sample that was sequenced in a study of blood T cell repertoires in COVID-19. Libraries were prepared by immunoSEQ multiplex PCR; TCRdb keeps only in-frame clonotypes and omits some of them. The sample holds 200,000 to 250,000 clones; approximately 86% are singletons and the top ten take under 2%. The specimen was PBMCs or T cells enriched from blood (not recorded which). Every receptor here comes from a woman aged 45 to 65 who had recovered from COVID-19.

The chain has TRBV2 and TRBJ1-3; D might be TRBD1 (5 bases). The CDR3 is 12 residues long. Germline-derived CDR1 and CDR2 are SNHLY and FYNNEI. Trimming stripped 8 bases from V and 3 bases from J, with 8 bases between. CDR3 sequence (DNA): TGTGCCAGCGGGGGGAATGGAAACACCATATATTTT. As protein: CASGGNGNTIYF.

This chain uses TRBV7-2 with TRBJ1-6, with TRBD1 matching over 10 bases. J lost 11 bases, V lost 4 bases, and 8 bases had no gene match. Germline-derived CDR1 and CDR2 are SGHTA and FQGNSA. This CDR3 region has 15 residues. The CDR3 protein is CASSYTGTGDPPLHF. The CDR3 DNA reads TGTGCCAGCAGCTACACCGGGACAGGGGATCCACCCCTCCACTTT.

The chain links TRBV7-3 to TRBJ2-1; 7 bases are shared with TRBD1. Unmatched junction bases numbered 7, after V lost 2 bases and J lost 6 bases. In germline, CDR1 is SGHTA, CDR2 FQGTGA. The CDR3 spans 15 residues. CDR3 sequence: CASSLYGTAVNEQFF. DNA for the CDR3: TGTGCCAGCAGCTTATATGGGACAGCAGTCAATGAGCAGTTCTTC. Full variable domain (remainder filled in from reference TRBV7-3 and TRBJ2-1): GAGVSQTPSNKVTEKGKYVELRCDPISGHTALYWYRQSLGQGPEFLIYFQGTGAADDSGLPNDRFFAVRPEGSVSTLKIQRTERGDSAVYLCASSLYGTAVNEQFFGPGTRLTVL.

The chain links TRBV28 to TRBJ2-1; D is perhaps TRBD2 (6 bases). The CDR3 is 15 residues long. Germline V gene sequence: CDR1 MDHEN, CDR2 SYDVKM. The V and J ends lost 3 bases and 4 bases respectively, with 13 bases between them. The CDR3 sequence is CASSFRLATYNEQFF. CDR3 in DNA: TGTGCCAGCAGTTTTAGGCTAGCGACTTACAATGAGCAGTTCTTC.

V is TRBV10-3 and J is TRBJ2-7, with TRBD2 identical over 7 bases. Looked up from germline, CDR1 is ENHRY and CDR2 is SYGVKD. This CDR3 contains 17 residues. J lost 4 bases, V lost 0 bases, and 12 bases had no gene match. CDR3 protein: CAISESWGGDDFYEQYF. CDR3 in DNA: TGTGCCATCAGTGAGTCGTGGGGGGGGGATGATTTTTACGAGCAGTACTTC.

The chain is built from TRBV19 and TRBJ1-1; tentative D call: TRBD1 (5 bases). This CDR3 has 15 amino acids. CDR1 LNHDA and CDR2 SQIVND come from the germline V gene (reference sequence). The V end was cut by 5 bases, the J end by 0 bases, with 13 bases between. The CDR3 protein is CASSSRGSMNTEAFF. For the CDR3, the DNA is TGTGCCAGTAGTTCTCGGGGGAGCATGAACACTGAAGCTTTCTTT.

This chain uses TRBV11-2 with TRBJ1-1; D is possibly TRBD1 (5 bases). V shed 1 base and J shed 1 base, with 16 bases lying between them. CDR1 SGHAT and CDR2 FQNNGV come from the germline V gene. This CDR3 has 17 residues. For the CDR3, the DNA is TGTGCCAGCAGCTTAGCCCCCTGGGGAAGGGGGAACACTGAAGCTTTCTTT. It is translated as CASSLAPWGRGNTEAFF.

The chain carries TRBV30 and TRBJ2-3; TRBD2 aligns across 11 bases. The V gene end was trimmed by 4 bases and the J gene end by 5 bases; junction bases not matched to a gene: 5. Germline assignment: CDR1 GTSNPN and CDR2 SVGIG (reference sequence). The CDR3 consists of 14 residues. Written as DNA, the CDR3 is TGTGCCTGGACTAGCGGGAGGTCGGGAGATACGCAGTATTTT. As protein: CAWTSGRSGDTQYF.

The chain combines TRBV15 with TRBJ1-1; a possible D gene is TRBD1 (6 bases). Between the trimmed V and J ends, which lost 4 bases and 1 base, there was a span of 13 bases. The CDR3 is 15 amino acids. Germline V gene data show CDR1 as LNHNV and CDR2 as YYDKDF (reference sequence). This chain's CDR3 is CATSTVLGGNTEAFF. For the CDR3, the DNA is TGTGCCACCAGCACAGTCTTAGGGGGGAACACTGAAGCTTTCTTT.

This clone was seen only once. Written as DNA, the CDR3 is TGTGCCAGCAGGGGCGGGACCCTGAATAATTCACCCCTCCACTTT. It is translated as CASRGGTLNNSPLHF. This sequence joins TRBV5-5 and TRBJ1-6, with D possibly matching TRBD1 (5 bases). This CDR3 contains 15 residues. V was clipped by 5 bases and J by 5 bases, with 14 bases between them. The V gene's germline CDR1 is SGHKS and CDR2 YYEKEE (reference sequence). Looking up the rest from reference TRBV5-5 and TRBJ1-6 gives the full variable domain: DAGVTQSPTHLIKTRGQQVTLRCSPISGHKSVSWYQQVLGQGPQFIFQYYEKEERGRGNFPDRFSARQFPNYSSELNVNALLLGDSALYLCASRGGTLNNSPLHFGNGTRLTVT.

The chain joins TRBV25-1 to TRBJ1-1; 8 bases are shared with TRBD1. CDR1 is MGHDK and CDR2 is SYGVNS in the germline V gene. This CDR3 region has 14 residues. V gave up 7 bases and J gave up 4 bases; unmatched junction bases: 8. For the CDR3, the DNA is TGTGCCAGCATTAATGACAGGGGTGGCACTGAAGCTTTCTTT. This gives the protein CASINDRGGTEAFF.

The chain carries TRBV19 and TRBJ2-7; 9 nucleotides match TRBD1. This CDR3 has 14 amino acids. The germline V gene encodes CDR1 LNHDA and CDR2 SQIVND (reference sequence). J was trimmed by 2 bases and V by 5 bases; bases with no gene match: 4. The CDR3 is CASSPGTGTYEQYF. CDR3 bases: TGTGCCAGTAGTCCCGGGACAGGGACCTACGAGCAGTACTTC.

The chain has TRBV28 and TRBJ1-1, with 7 nucleotides matching TRBD1. The junction had 8 bases not matched to a gene; V was cut back by 5 bases and J by 11 bases. CDR3 size: 12 residues. Germline lookup yields CDR1 MDHEN and CDR2 SYDVKM. The CDR3 loop reads CASSIRQGRAFF. For the CDR3, the DNA is TGTGCCAGCAGTATCCGACAGGGACGGGCTTTCTTT.

The chain recombines TRBV5-1 with TRBJ2-4, with D possibly matching TRBD1 (7 bases). Germline CDR1 SGHRS, CDR2 YFSETQ. V was pared by 4 bases and J by 11 bases, with 13 bases between. This CDR3 comprises 12 residues. Here the CDR3 reads CASSPAGGLQYF. The CDR3 region has the DNA TGCGCCAGCAGCCCGGCAGGGGGGCTTCAGTACTTC. Using reference TRBV5-1 and TRBJ2-4 for the parts outside the CDR3, the full variable domain is KAGVTQTPRYLIKTRGQQVTLSCSPISGHRSVSWYQQTPGQGLQFLFEYFSETQRNKGNFPGRFSGRQFSNSRSEMNVSTLELGDSALYLCASSPAGGLQYFGAGTRLSVL.

This CDR3 reads CASKTSGIPYEQYF. In DNA form, the CDR3 reads TGCGCCAGCAAAACTAGCGGAATACCCTACGAGCAGTACTTC. The chain joins TRBV5-1 to TRBJ2-7; 8 nucleotides align to TRBD2. V lost 6 bases to trimming and J lost 2 bases; unmatched junction nucleotides: 7. Germline CDR1 and CDR2: SGHRS and YFSETQ. The CDR3 extends over 14 amino acids.

The rearrangement uses TRBV7-3 and TRBJ2-7; D gene ambiguous. V lost 0 bases and J lost 3, with 24 bases in between. Germline CDR1 and CDR2: SGHTA and FQGTGA. CDR3 length: 19 residues. This CDR3 is CASSLTTDPLILRRYEQYF. DNA for the CDR3: TGTGCCAGCAGCTTAACGACTGACCCCTTAATTCTTCGGCGCTACGAGCAGTACTTC.

V usage is TRBV10-3 and J usage is TRBJ1-1, with TRBD1 as a possible D gene (5 bases). CDR3 size: 14 residues. V dropped 4 bases and J dropped 6 bases, with 15 bases sitting between them. CDR1 and CDR2 from the germline V gene are ENHRY and SYGVKD. CDR3 coding DNA: TGTGCCATCAGTGCAGACACAGGCGACTCTGAAGCTTTCTTT. This codes for CAISADTGDSEAFF.

The chain employs TRBV7-9 and TRBJ1-6, with 8 nucleotides matching TRBD1. Germline V gene lookup returns CDR1 SEHNR and CDR2 FQNEAQ (reference sequence). The CDR3 contains 14 residues. The trim removed 5 bases at V and 8 bases at J, leaving 5 bases unmatched. CDR3 coding DNA: TGTGCCAGCAGCGATACACAGGGGGATTCACCCCTCCACTTT. Translated, it gives CASSDTQGDSPLHF.

The chain employs TRBV29-1 and TRBJ2-7; 8 nucleotides line up with TRBD1. There are 13 residues in the CDR3. Per the germline V gene, CDR1 is SQVTM and CDR2 is ANQGSEA. Unmatched junction bases numbered 10, after V lost 7 bases and J lost 5 bases. The CDR3 nucleotides read TGCAGCGCCGTCCGGACAGGGTTCAACGAGCAGTACTTC. This sequence encodes CSAVRTGFNEQYF.

The V gene is TRBV5-1, the J gene TRBJ2-3; possible D gene TRBD2, 6 bases. The ends were cut back, 0 bases at V and 4 bases at J, with 9 bases in the middle. This CDR3 has 14 amino acids. The germline V gene encodes CDR1 SGHRS and CDR2 YFSETQ. The CDR3 sequence is CASSLGGRSDTQYF. The DNA for the CDR3 is TGCGCCAGCAGCTTGGGTGGGAGGTCAGATACGCAGTATTTT.

V and J are TRBV5-1 and TRBJ2-7; possible D gene TRBD1, 6 bases. V lost 6 bases, J lost 3 bases, and 16 bases lay in between. The CDR3 length is 14 residues. Germline CDR1 and CDR2: SGHRS and YFSETQ. The CDR3 DNA is TGCGCCAGCACCCCGGACAGCCCAAACTACGAGCAGTACTTC. Its protein product is CASTPDSPNYEQYF.

The chain links TRBV27 to TRBJ1-1; D ambiguous. This CDR3 is 13 amino acids long. With 6 bases removed from V and 1 base from J, the gap between germline ends came to 9 bases. Germline CDR1 is MNHEY and CDR2 is SMNVEV (reference sequence). This chain's CDR3 is CASSLPGNTEAFF. In DNA, the CDR3 is TGTGCCAGCAGCCTCCCCGGGAACACTGAAGCTTTCTTT.

This chain connects TRBV10-3 to TRBJ2-4; TRBD2 agrees at 8 bases. CDR3 length: 15 amino acids. J gave up 6 bases and V 0 bases, and 4 bases lay outside the gene matches. CDR1 is ENHRY and CDR2 is SYGVKD in the germline V gene. CDR3: CAISESGLGGNIQYF. DNA for the CDR3: TGTGCCATCAGTGAGTCGGGACTAGGGGGAAACATTCAGTACTTC.

This chain joins TRBV3-1 (or the pseudogene TRBV3-2) and TRBJ1-1; 10 nucleotides agree with TRBD1. This CDR3 spans 15 amino acids. J was trimmed by 5 bases and V by 4 bases; bases with no gene match: 7. Germline CDR1 reads LGHDT; CDR2 reads YNNKEL (reference sequence). The CDR3 loop is CASSPRTGGLTEAFF. As DNA, the CDR3 is TGTGCCAGCAGCCCCCGGACAGGGGGGCTAACTGAAGCTTTCTTT.

The chain uses TRBV5-4 and TRBJ2-1; 8 bases line up with TRBD2. This CDR3 contains 17 residues. The germline V gene has CDR1 SGHNT and CDR2 YYREEE (reference sequence). Trimming cost V 0 bases and J 9 bases; bases outside gene matches: 14. As DNA, the CDR3 is TGTGCCAGCAGCTTGGAGATAGGAAGCGGGAGTCCCGGTGAGCAGTTCTTC. Translating gives CASSLEIGSGSPGEQFF.

This clone was seen once. Here the CDR3 DNA reads TGTGCCAGCAGCGCCGCCACAGGGGACACAATATTCTACGAGCAGTACTTC. This gives the protein CASSAATGDTIFYEQYF. The chain uses TRBV7-2 and TRBJ2-7; 7 positions agree with TRBD1. The CDR3 sequence is 17 residues long. CDR1 and CDR2 from the germline V gene are SGHTA and FQGNSA. J gave up 3 bases and V 5 bases, and 16 bases lay outside the gene matches.

The J gene is TRBJ2-1, the V gene TRBV24-1, with D perhaps matching TRBD1 (6 bases). The V gene lost 4 bases and the J gene lost 2 bases, with 11 bases spanning the gap. CDR1 and CDR2 from the germline V gene are KGHDR and SFDVKD. The CDR3 is 15 amino acids. The DNA of the CDR3 is TGTGCCACCAGTGACGTCGACAGGCCCTACAATGAGCAGTTCTTC. Translation gives CATSDVDRPYNEQFF.